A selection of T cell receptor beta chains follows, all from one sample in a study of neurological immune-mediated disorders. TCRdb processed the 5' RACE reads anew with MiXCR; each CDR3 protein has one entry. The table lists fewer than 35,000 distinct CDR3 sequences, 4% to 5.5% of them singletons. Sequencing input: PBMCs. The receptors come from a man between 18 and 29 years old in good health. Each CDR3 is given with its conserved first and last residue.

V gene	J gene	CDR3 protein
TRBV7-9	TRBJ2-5	CASGLVGETQYF
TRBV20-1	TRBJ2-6	CSASEGGLSGANVLTF
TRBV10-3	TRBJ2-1	CAIQIAGGVEQFF
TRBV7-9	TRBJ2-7	CASIGEGHSPYEQYF
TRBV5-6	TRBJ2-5	CASSQSGNQETQYF
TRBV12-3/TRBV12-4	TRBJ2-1	CASRRTGGDEQFF
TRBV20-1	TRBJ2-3	CSARGTSGGAVADTQYF
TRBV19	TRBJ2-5	CASSTTGLGAQETQYF
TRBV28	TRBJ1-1	CASSMPGGPNTEAFF
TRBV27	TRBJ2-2	CASSFQFGGTGELFF
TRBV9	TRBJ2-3	CASGPGTGLAQYF
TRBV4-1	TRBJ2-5	CASSQDLTRAETQYF
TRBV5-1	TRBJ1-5	CASSLGPSNQPQHF
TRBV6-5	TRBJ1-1	CASMSTEAFF
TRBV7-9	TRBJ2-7	CASSFDVYEQYF
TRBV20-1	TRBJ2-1	CSAPHSSGGVFEQFF
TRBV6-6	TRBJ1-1	CASSYLGSSEAFF
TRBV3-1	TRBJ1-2	CASSQEVGGSNYGYTF
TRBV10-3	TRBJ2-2	CAITSGARTGELFF
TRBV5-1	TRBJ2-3	CASSLDGASTDTQYF
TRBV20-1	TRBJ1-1	CSAPRRTGEAEAFF
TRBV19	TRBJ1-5	CASNSGTPQPQHF
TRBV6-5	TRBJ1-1	CASSYLKTGNIEAFF
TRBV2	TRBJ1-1	CASSRTVNTEAFF
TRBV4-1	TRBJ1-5	CASSREQGSSNQPQHF
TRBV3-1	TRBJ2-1	CASSQSHAPTYNEQFF
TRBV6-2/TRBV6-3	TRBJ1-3	CASSRQAGNTIYF
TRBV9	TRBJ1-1	CASSPRGVTEAFF
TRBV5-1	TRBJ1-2	CASSAGSYLDGYTF
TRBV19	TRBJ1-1	CASSVKGDTEAFF
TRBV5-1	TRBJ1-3	CASSPLGLSSGNTIYF
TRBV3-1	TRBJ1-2	CASSHRGSDYGYTF
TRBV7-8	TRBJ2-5	CASSLLGRNQETQYF
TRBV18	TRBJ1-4	CASSRGTDEKLFF
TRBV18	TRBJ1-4	CASSPPGQANEKLFF
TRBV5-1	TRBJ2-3	CASSLGPGGILSTDTQYF
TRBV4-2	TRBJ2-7	CASSQDRQARTYEQYF
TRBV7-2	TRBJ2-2	CASSLWGTGTGELFF
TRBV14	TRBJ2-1	CASSPAGARVFSEQFF
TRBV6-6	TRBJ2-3	CASNLGNTQYF
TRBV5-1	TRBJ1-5	CASSLDPGGPNQPQHF
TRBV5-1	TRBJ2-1	CASSVEGTGIRNEQFF
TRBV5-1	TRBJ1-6	CASNVTGGEDSPLHF